The clone carrying this T cell receptor beta chain was seen a handful of times. These data come from a study of early T cells in non-severe SARS-CoV-2 infection. The V and J ends lost 7 bases and 10 bases, in that order; junction bases with no gene match: 11. The CDR3 loop spans 14 amino acids. In germline, CDR1 is SGHDT, CDR2 YYEEEE. Molecules of cDNA were individually given unique molecular identifiers that were attached to them. TCRdb itself ran the 5' RACE reads through MiXCR, one entry per CDR3 protein. The data contain around 70,000 distinct CDR3 sequences, 9% to 15% of them singletons. The source of this sequence is an adult who was a healthcare worker with PCR-confirmed SARS-CoV-2 infection or an uninfected control (not recorded which). This chain joins TRBV5-6 and TRBJ2-1, with 10 bases matching TRBD2. The sequencing sample was made of whole blood. CDR3 amino acids: CASVGLAGVREQFF. DNA for the CDR3: TGTGCCAGCGTCGGGCTAGCGGGAGTTCGGGAGCAGTTCTTC.